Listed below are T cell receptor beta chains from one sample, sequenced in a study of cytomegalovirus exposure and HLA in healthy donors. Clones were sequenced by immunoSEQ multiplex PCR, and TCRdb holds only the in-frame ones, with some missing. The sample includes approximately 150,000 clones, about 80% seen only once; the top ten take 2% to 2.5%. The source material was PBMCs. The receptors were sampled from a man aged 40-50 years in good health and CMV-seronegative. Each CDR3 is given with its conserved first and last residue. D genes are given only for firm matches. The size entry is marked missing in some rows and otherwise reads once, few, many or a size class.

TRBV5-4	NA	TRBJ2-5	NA	TGTGCCAGCAGCTTGGCTCGACTACAAGAGACCCAGTACTTC	CASSLARLQETQYF
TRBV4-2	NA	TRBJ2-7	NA	TGTGCCAGCAGCCAGACGGCAGGGTCTGGCGAGCAGTACTTC	CASSQTAGSGEQYF
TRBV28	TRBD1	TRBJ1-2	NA	TGTGCCAGCAGTTTATCACAGGGGGCTCGTGGCTACACCTTC	CASSLSQGARGYTF
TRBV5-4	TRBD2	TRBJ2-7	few	TGTGCCAGCAGCCTAAGCGGGAGGAGCTCCTACGAGCAGTACTTC	CASSLSGRSSYEQYF
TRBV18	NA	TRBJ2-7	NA	TGTGCCAGCTCACCCGGGCAGGGCCCCTACGAGCAGTACTTC	CASSPGQGPYEQYF
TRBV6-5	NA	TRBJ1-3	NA	TGTGCCAGCAGTTACTCGATAGGGGCCAACACCATATATTTT	CASSYSIGANTIYF
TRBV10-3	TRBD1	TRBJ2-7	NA	TGTGCCATCACCGAAACAGGGGATAACGAGCAGTACTTC	CAITETGDNEQYF
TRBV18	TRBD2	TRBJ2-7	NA	TGTGCCAGCTCACCCACGGTAGCGGGAACCTCCTACGAGCAGTACTTC	CASSPTVAGTSYEQYF
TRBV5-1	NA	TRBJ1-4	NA	TGCGCCAGCAGCTCTACAGGGGAAAAACTGTTTTTT	CASSSTGEKLFF
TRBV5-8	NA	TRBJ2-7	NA	TGTGCCAGCAGCTTTGGGCAGGTGCAGTACTTC	CASSFGQVQYF
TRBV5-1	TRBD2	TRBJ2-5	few	TGCGCCAGCAGCTTGAACGACCGCAGGACTAGCCCAACTAAAGAAGAGACCCAGTACTTC	CASSLNDRRTSPTKEETQYF
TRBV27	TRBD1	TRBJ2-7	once	TGTGCCAGCCATGGACAGGCGGACCCCTACGAGCAGTACTTC	CASHGQADPYEQYF
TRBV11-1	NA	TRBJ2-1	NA	TGTGCCAGCCGCCCCCGCGGCATAGATGAGCAGTTCTTC	CASRPRGIDEQFF
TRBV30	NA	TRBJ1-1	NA	TGTGCCTGGAGTCACTCGGCGGAATTAACTGAAGCTTTCTTT	CAWSHSAELTEAFF
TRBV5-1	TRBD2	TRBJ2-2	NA	TGCGCCAGCAGCCCTAGAGCGGGAGTTAGAACCGGGGAGCTGTTTTTT	CASSPRAGVRTGELFF
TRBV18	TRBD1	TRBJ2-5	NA	TGTGCCAGCTCACAGAGACCAGGGGGTTCGAAGACCCAGTACTTC	CASSQRPGGSKTQYF
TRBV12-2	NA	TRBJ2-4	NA	TGTGCAAGTCGTAACCAACGCTGCCTAGCGGGAGGGCCCGCCAAAAACATTCAGTACTTC	CASRNQRCLAGGPAKNIQYF
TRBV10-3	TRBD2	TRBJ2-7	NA	TGTGCCGCCGGGACTAGCGGTGTTGCCGAGCAGTACTTC	CAAGTSGVAEQYF
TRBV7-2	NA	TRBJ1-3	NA	TGTGCCAGCAGCCTAGCAGGGGCTGGAAACACCATATATTTT	CASSLAGAGNTIYF
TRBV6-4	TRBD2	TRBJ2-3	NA	TGTGCCAGCAGTGCGGAACTAGCGGGATCTAGCACAGATACGCAGTATTTT	CASSAELAGSSTDTQYF
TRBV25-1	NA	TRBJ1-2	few	TGTGCCAGCAGCTCCAAGGATCGGCAGGCCCGCCTAACCTTC	CASSSKDRQARLTF
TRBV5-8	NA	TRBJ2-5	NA	TGTGCCAGCAGCTTGACAGGGGAGACCCAGTACTTC	CASSLTGETQYF
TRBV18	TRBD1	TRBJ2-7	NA	TGTGCCAGCTCAACCGGACAGGCCGAGGGGCAGTACTTC	CASSTGQAEGQYF
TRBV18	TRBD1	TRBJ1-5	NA	TGTGCCAGCTCACCCGGGACAGGGGGCCGAGATCAGCCCCAGCATTTT	CASSPGTGGRDQPQHF
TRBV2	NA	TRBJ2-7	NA	TGTGCCAGCAGTGAAGGGGAGGTATCATCCTACGAGCAGTACTTC	CASSEGEVSSYEQYF